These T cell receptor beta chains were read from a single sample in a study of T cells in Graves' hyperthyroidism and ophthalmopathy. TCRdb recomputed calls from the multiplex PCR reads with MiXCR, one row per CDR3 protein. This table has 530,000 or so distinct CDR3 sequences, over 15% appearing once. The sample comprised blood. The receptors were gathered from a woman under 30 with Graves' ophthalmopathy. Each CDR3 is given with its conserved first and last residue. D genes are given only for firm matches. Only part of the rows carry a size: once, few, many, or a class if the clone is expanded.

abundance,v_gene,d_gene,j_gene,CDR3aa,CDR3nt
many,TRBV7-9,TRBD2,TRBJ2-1,CASSPRTSGRAPLYNEQFF,TGTGCCAGCAGCCCCAGGACTAGCGGGAGGGCCCCCCTCTACAATGAGCAGTTCTTC
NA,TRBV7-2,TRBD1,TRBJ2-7,CASSFGTVSPSSMEQYF,TGTGCCAGCAGCTTTGGGACAGTATCTCCCTCGTCTATGGAGCAGTACTTC
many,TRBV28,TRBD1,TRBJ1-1,CASSLDTGGTEAFF,TGTGCCAGCAGCTTAGATACAGGGGGCACTGAAGCTTTCTTT
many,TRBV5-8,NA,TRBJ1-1,CASSLKAGMNTEAFF,TGTGCCAGCAGCTTGAAGGCAGGGATGAACACTGAAGCTTTCTTT
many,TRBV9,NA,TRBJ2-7,CASSPRWGIYEQYF,TGTGCCAGCAGCCCTCGTTGGGGAATCTACGAGCAGTACTTC
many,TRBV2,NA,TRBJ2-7,CASRFRGNSYEQYF,TGTGCCAGTCGTTTCAGGGGCAACTCCTACGAGCAGTACTTC
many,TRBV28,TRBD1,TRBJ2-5,CASSFPRRDRAKETQYF,TGTGCCAGCAGTTTCCCCCGCCGGGACAGGGCCAAGGAGACCCAGTACTTC
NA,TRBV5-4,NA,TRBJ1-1,CTSSFGGNTEAFF,TGTACCAGCAGCTTCGGTGGAAACACTGAAGCTTTCTTT
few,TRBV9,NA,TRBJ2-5,CASSAASGMETQYF,TGTGCCAGCAGCGCAGCCTCGGGGATGGAGACCCAGTACTTC
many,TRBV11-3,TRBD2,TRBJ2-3,CASSPSPAGGTNTQYF,TGTGCCAGCAGCCCTTCGCCCGCGGGGGGCACAAATACGCAGTATTTT
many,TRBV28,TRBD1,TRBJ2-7,CASSLTQGSEQYF,TGTGCCAGCAGTTTAACACAGGGGAGCGAGCAGTACTTC
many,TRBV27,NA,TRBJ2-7,CASSDLYEQYF,TGTGCCAGCAGTGACCTCTACGAGCAGTACTTC
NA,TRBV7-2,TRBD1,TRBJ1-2,CASSQEGGAGGYGYTF,TGCGCCAGCAGCCAAGAAGGGGGCGCGGGGGGCTATGGCTACACCTTC
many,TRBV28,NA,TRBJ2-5,CASSLSQGETQYF,TGTGCCAGCAGTTTATCCCAGGGAGAGACCCAGTACTTC
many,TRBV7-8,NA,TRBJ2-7,CASSIRSYEQYF,TGTGCCAGCAGCATCCGATCCTACGAGCAGTACTTC
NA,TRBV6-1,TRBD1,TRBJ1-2,CASTERDRANYGYTF,TGTGCCAGCACCGAGAGGGACAGAGCTAACTATGGCTACACCTTC
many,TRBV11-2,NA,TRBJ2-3,CASSLQQGPTDTQYF,TGTGCCAGCAGCTTACAACAGGGCCCCACAGATACGCAGTATTTT
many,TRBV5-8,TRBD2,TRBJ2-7,CASSFTPGLAGRSSYEQYF,TGTGCCAGCAGCTTTACACCGGGACTAGCGGGCCGGAGCTCCTACGAGCAGTACTTC
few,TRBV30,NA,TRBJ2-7,CAWGVSWGTYEQYF,TGTGCCTGGGGGGTCTCCTGGGGCACCTACGAGCAGTACTTC
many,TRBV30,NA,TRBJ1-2,CAWLDYGYTF,TGTGCCTGGCTGGACTATGGCTACACCTTC
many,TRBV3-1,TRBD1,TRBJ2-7,CASSPGTGPVYEQYF,TGTGCCAGCAGCCCCGGGACAGGGCCAGTCTACGAGCAGTACTTC
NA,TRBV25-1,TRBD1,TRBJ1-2,CASSELGQGNGYTF,TGTGCCAGCTCAGAATTGGGACAGGGCAATGGCTACACCTTC
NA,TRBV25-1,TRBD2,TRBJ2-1,CASSEWREGLREQFF,TGTGCCAGCAGTGAATGGCGGGAGGGCCTGAGGGAGCAGTTCTTC
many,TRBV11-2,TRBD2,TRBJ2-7,CASTPSGRGSYEQYF,TGTGCCAGCACTCCTAGCGGGAGAGGGTCCTACGAGCAGTACTTC
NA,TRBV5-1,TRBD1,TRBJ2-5,CASSLWDRSQETQYF,TGCGCCAGCAGCTTGTGGGACAGGTCCCAAGAGACCCAGTACTTC
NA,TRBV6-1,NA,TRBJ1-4,CASSGGLTNEKLFF,TGTGCCAGCAGTGGAGGGTTGACTAATGAAAAACTGTTTTTT
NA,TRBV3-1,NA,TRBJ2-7,CASSQENSPLGGSYEQYF,TGTGCCAGCAGCCAAGAAAATTCGCCCCTTGGCGGATCCTACGAGCAGTACTTC
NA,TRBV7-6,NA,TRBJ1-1,CASSTLGGIPEAFF,TGTGCCAGCAGCACACTCGGCGGGATCCCTGAAGCTTTCTTT
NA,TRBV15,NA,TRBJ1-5,CATSRPTDRGPQHF,TGTGCCACCAGCAGACCGACGGACCGCGGTCCCCAGCATTTT
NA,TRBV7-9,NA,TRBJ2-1,CASSLVAFRGMVNEQFF,TGTGCCAGCAGCTTAGTCGCCTTCCGGGGAATGGTGAATGAGCAGTTCTTC
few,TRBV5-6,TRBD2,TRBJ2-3,CASSLVSGGAGDTQYF,TGTGCCAGCAGCTTGGTTAGCGGGGGGGCCGGAGATACGCAGTATTTT
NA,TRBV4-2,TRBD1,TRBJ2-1,CASSPIHGTGGYNEQFF,TGTGCCAGCAGCCCGATACACGGGACAGGGGGCTACAATGAGCAGTTCTTC
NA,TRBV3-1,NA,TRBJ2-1,CASSGPGVYNEQFF,TGTGCCAGCAGTGGCCCGGGAGTTTACAATGAGCAGTTCTTC
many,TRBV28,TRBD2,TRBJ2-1,CASSFLAGYNEQFF,TGTGCCAGCAGTTTCCTAGCGGGATACAATGAGCAGTTCTTC
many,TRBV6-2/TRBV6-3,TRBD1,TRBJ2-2,CASSLGQASTGELFF,TGTGCCAGCAGTCTCGGACAGGCTAGCACCGGGGAGCTGTTTTTT
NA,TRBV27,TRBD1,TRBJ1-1,CASSIAGTGENVAFF,TGTGCCAGTAGTATAGCCGGGACAGGAGAAAACGTGGCTTTCTTT
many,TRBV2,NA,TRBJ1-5,CASTPEGLSLNQPQHF,TGTGCCAGCACCCCTGAGGGACTAAGCCTCAATCAGCCCCAGCATTTT
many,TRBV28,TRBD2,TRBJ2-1,CASNDPGGNEQFF,TGTGCCAGCAACGATCCGGGGGGGAATGAGCAGTTCTTC
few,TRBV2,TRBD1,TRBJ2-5,CASNGQGNPQRETQYF,TGTGCCAGCAATGGACAGGGTAACCCTCAACGAGAGACCCAGTACTTC
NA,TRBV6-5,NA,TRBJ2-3,CASSYGQARGDTDTQYF,TGTGCCAGCAGTTATGGTCAGGCCAGGGGTGACACAGATACGCAGTATTTT
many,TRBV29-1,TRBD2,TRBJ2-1,CEQREGDNEQFF,TGCGAACAGAGGGAGGGTGACAATGAGCAGTTCTTC
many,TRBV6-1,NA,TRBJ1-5,CASSEVLRGQPQHF,TGTGCCAGCAGTGAAGTATTGCGAGGCCAGCCCCAGCATTTT
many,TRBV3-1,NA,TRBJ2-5,CASTTRGQTQYF,TGTGCCAGCACCACCCGAGGGCAGACCCAGTACTTC
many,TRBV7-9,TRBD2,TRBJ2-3,CASSFAGVSTDTQYF,TGTGCCAGCAGCTTCGCGGGGGTGAGCACAGATACGCAGTATTTT
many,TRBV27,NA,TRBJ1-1,CASSRDAGTNTEAFF,TGTGCCAGCAGCCGCGACGCTGGTACGAACACTGAAGCTTTCTTT